The rows below give T cell receptor beta chains drawn from one sample of a study of blood T cell repertoires in COVID-19. The assay was immunoSEQ multiplex PCR, and TCRdb's table has in-frame clones only and misses some. The table records more than 150,000 clones, around 73% of them present only once. The sample consisted of PBMCs or T cells enriched from blood (not recorded which). The receptors were gathered from a woman aged 45-60 years who had recovered from COVID-19. Each CDR3 is given without its conserved first and last residue.

v_call: TRBV28; cdr3_aa: ATLEGFNQPQH
v_call: TRBV27; cdr3_aa: ASSSLVRVGLSGPQH
v_call: TRBV19; cdr3_aa: ASSTGTSGTRVGF
v_call: TRBV6-5; cdr3_aa: ASSSSTGGAKNIQY
v_call: TRBV28; cdr3_aa: ASSSSYGYT
v_call: TRBV19; cdr3_aa: ASSLDRAYGYT
v_call: TRBV19; cdr3_aa: ASSAQGSDEKLF
v_call: TRBV6-5; cdr3_aa: ASSSFSPPVGGYT
v_call: TRBV29-1; cdr3_aa: SVGFGDPTNYGYT
v_call: TRBV27; cdr3_aa: ASRVQGHTEAF
v_call: TRBV5-1; cdr3_aa: ASSAGTSVYNEQF